Listed below are T cell receptor beta chains from one sample, sequenced in a study of blood T cell repertoires in COVID-19. Profiled with immunoSEQ multiplex PCR; TCRdb holds only in-frame clones, not every one. The sample carries 200,000 to 300,000 clones, approximately 86% recorded once. Material for sequencing was PBMCs or T cells enriched from blood (not recorded which). The origin of the receptors is a woman aged 40-49 years with acute COVID-19. CDR3s include the opening cysteine and the closing phenylalanine or tryptophan.

V,J,CDR3
TRBV29-1,TRBJ1-2,CSGGTGGDYGYTF
TRBV3-1/TRBV3-2,TRBJ1-4,CASSQEGRSNEKLFF
TRBV5-5,TRBJ1-5,CASSLVTGERQPQHF
TRBV18,TRBJ2-7,CASSPERTSGLPHEQYF
TRBV14,TRBJ2-3,CASSLGTPSTDTQYF
TRBV2,TRBJ2-5,CASSEMGLDKETQYF
TRBV12-3/TRBV12-4,TRBJ1-1,CASSPDLFEAFF
TRBV24-1,TRBJ1-5,CATSDGQNNQPQHF
TRBV7-9,TRBJ1-2,CASSLSGGYGYTF
TRBV7-8,TRBJ1-6,CASSLVTSYNSPLHF
TRBV12-3/TRBV12-4,TRBJ1-1,CASSFTGVAEAFF
TRBV19,TRBJ1-4,CASRSGVEGEKLFF
TRBV27,TRBJ1-1,CASTPQGRRTEAFF
TRBV2,TRBJ2-1,CASSEAVPGLAGVFNEQFF
TRBV5-5,TRBJ2-2,CASSFGVGILSGELFF
TRBV4-1,TRBJ2-3,CASSLAGGTDTQYF
TRBV7-9,TRBJ1-4,CASSLGQAINEKLFF
TRBV3-1/TRBV3-2,TRBJ2-3,CASSQDLATDTQYF